These T cell receptor beta chains were read from a single sample in a study of T cells in Graves' hyperthyroidism and ophthalmopathy. A single record per CDR3 protein comes from TCRdb applying MiXCR to the multiplex PCR reads. The sample shows under 400,000 distinct CDR3 sequences, 15% to 20% of them seen only once. Material for sequencing was blood. The receptors derive from a woman in her thirties or forties with Graves' ophthalmopathy. Both conserved end residues are part of each CDR3. Each record gives: clone size, J gene, D gene, V gene, CDR3 protein, CDR3 DNA. D genes are given only for firm matches. Clone size appears in some rows only: once, few, many, or a class for an expanded clone.

many | TRBJ2-5 | - | TRBV7-2 | CASSFTGETQYF | TGTGCCAGCAGCTTTACCGGAGAGACCCAGTACTTC
many | TRBJ2-5 | - | TRBV4-1 | CASSQVALSPGGGGETQYF | TGCGCCAGCAGCCAAGTCGCCTTGTCTCCGGGAGGAGGGGGAGAGACCCAGTACTTC
- | TRBJ1-1 | - | TRBV5-1 | CASSLLALNTEAFF | TGCGCCAGCAGCTTGTTGGCATTGAACACTGAAGCTTTCTTT
few | TRBJ2-5 | TRBD1 | TRBV12-5 | CASGLVRDREREETQYF | TGTGCTAGTGGTTTGGTACGGGACAGGGAACGGGAAGAGACCCAGTACTTC
many | TRBJ2-2 | - | TRBV2 | CASSAQGLRTGELFF | TGTGCCAGCAGTGCCCAGGGGCTGAGGACCGGGGAGCTGTTTTTT
- | TRBJ1-1 | TRBD1 | TRBV6-1 | CASSQQGVYTEAFF | TGTGCCAGCAGTCAACAGGGGGTATACACTGAAGCTTTCTTT
few | TRBJ2-2 | TRBD2 | TRBV4-1 | CASSQEAGPNTGELFF | TGCGCCAGCAGCCAAGAAGCGGGACCGAACACCGGGGAGCTGTTTTTT
few | TRBJ2-7 | - | TRBV12-3/TRBV12-4 | CASRLSSYEQYF | TGTGCCAGCAGGCTGAGCTCCTACGAGCAGTACTTC
many | TRBJ2-7 | TRBD1 | TRBV12-3/TRBV12-4 | CASGTGGVSEQYF | TGTGCCAGCGGTACAGGGGGAGTCTCCGAGCAGTACTTC
few | TRBJ2-7 | - | TRBV9 | CASSTEDSYEQYF | TGTGCCAGCAGTACGGAGGACTCCTACGAGCAGTACTTC
many | TRBJ1-2 | TRBD1 | TRBV28 | CASSLAQGVGYGYTF | TGTGCCAGCAGTCTGGCACAGGGGGTAGGCTATGGCTACACCTTC
- | TRBJ2-7 | TRBD1 | TRBV19 | CASSFRGRGLGEQYF | TGTGCCAGTAGTTTCAGAGGTAGGGGGCTCGGCGAGCAGTACTTC
many | TRBJ2-3 | - | TRBV28 | CASRSPSRVGTDTQYF | TGTGCCAGCAGGTCACCTTCCAGGGTGGGGACAGATACGCAGTATTTT
many | TRBJ2-5 | - | TRBV6-1 | CASSVHTKETQYF | TGTGCCAGCAGTGTACACACCAAAGAGACCCAGTACTTC
many | TRBJ1-2 | TRBD1 | TRBV6-5 | CASSSPDRATYGYTF | TGTGCCAGCAGTTCCCCTGACAGGGCGACCTATGGCTACACCTTC
many | TRBJ1-1 | - | TRBV20-1 | CSALSLRGNTEAFF | TGCAGTGCCCTCTCTTTACGGGGTAACACTGAAGCTTTCTTT
- | TRBJ1-5 | - | TRBV20-1 | CSARVPGQPQEPQHF | TGCAGTGCTAGAGTGCCCGGCCAGCCCCAGGAGCCCCAGCATTTT
many | TRBJ1-2 | - | TRBV12-3/TRBV12-4 | CASSLVRSDGYTF | TGTGCCAGCAGTTTGGTCCGCTCGGATGGCTACACCTTC
few | TRBJ2-7 | TRBD2 | TRBV20-1 | CSARYGGRASEQYF | TGCAGTGCTAGATACGGCGGGAGGGCGAGCGAGCAGTACTTC
many | TRBJ1-2 | - | TRBV28 | CASSWVRGYTF | TGTGCCAGCAGCTGGGTACGAGGCTACACCTTC
many | TRBJ2-5 | TRBD1 | TRBV5-1 | CASGRGQAAETQYF | TGCGCCAGCGGCAGGGGACAGGCAGCAGAGACCCAGTACTTC
many | TRBJ1-2 | TRBD1 | TRBV6-2/TRBV6-3 | CASSYLLRRDRGRRRDPGGYTF | TGTGCCAGCAGTTACCTCCTCCGCCGGGACAGGGGGCGGCGAAGGGATCCGGGTGGCTACACCTTC
many | TRBJ2-7 | - | TRBV6-1 | CASSETSLGYEQYF | TGTGCCAGCAGTGAAACCAGTCTCGGGTACGAGCAGTACTTC
- | TRBJ1-5 | - | TRBV3-1 | CASSQDLRGSRDQPQHF | TGTGCCAGCAGCCAAGATCTACGAGGCAGCCGCGATCAGCCCCAGCATTTT
many | TRBJ2-7 | TRBD1 | TRBV28 | CASSVRDRGLYEQYF | TGTGCCAGCAGTGTCCGGGACAGGGGGCTCTACGAGCAGTACTTC
many | TRBJ2-1 | - | TRBV12-3/TRBV12-4 | CASSSGGGGYDEQFF | TGTGCCAGCAGTTCCGGCGGAGGGGGTTACGATGAGCAGTTCTTC
few | TRBJ2-7 | - | TRBV11-3 | CASSLNWISSYEQYF | TGTGCCAGCAGCTTAAACTGGATTAGCTCCTACGAGCAGTACTTC
- | TRBJ1-2 | - | TRBV5-1 | CASRDSPAVIYGYTF | TGCGCCAGCAGAGACAGCCCTGCCGTTATCTATGGCTACACCTTC
many | TRBJ2-2 | TRBD2 | TRBV15 | CATSRGLAGLGTGELFF | TGTGCCACCAGCAGAGGACTAGCGGGACTTGGGACCGGGGAGCTGTTTTTT
many | TRBJ2-7 | TRBD2 | TRBV7-2 | CASSRTPCGGSSYEQYF | TGTGCCAGCAGCCGAACTCCCTGCGGGGGGTCATCCTACGAGCAGTACTTC
many | TRBJ2-6 | - | TRBV12-3/TRBV12-4 | CASWDHSGANVLTF | TGTGCCAGCTGGGACCACTCTGGGGCCAACGTCCTGACTTTC
many | TRBJ2-4 | - | TRBV6-2/TRBV6-3 | CASSYRVGKNIQYF | TGTGCCAGCAGCTACAGGGTTGGCAAAAACATTCAGTACTTC
many | TRBJ2-5 | - | TRBV12-3/TRBV12-4 | CASSQNSDRETQYF | TGTGCCAGCAGCCAAAACAGCGATAGGGAGACCCAGTACTTC